Shown below are 26 T cell receptor beta chains from a single sample sequenced in a study of blood T cell repertoires in COVID-19. Profiled with immunoSEQ multiplex PCR; TCRdb holds only in-frame clones, not every one. Of about 350,000 clones detected, approximately 91% appear once; the ten largest clones hold about 6.7%. The sequenced sample was peripheral blood. These receptor sequences come from a woman between 65 and 79 years old with COVID-19, enrolled during active disease.

The rearrangement uses TRBV6-2 or TRBV6-3 and TRBJ1-1; D might be TRBD1 (6 bases). CDR3 size: 15 residues. V was trimmed by 0 bases and J by 4 bases, leaving 12 bases between them. From germline, CDR1 is MNHEY and CDR2 SVGEGT. The CDR3 spells CASSYSGQIGTEAFF. The CDR3 bases are TGTGCCAGCAGTTACTCAGGACAGATTGGCACTGAAGCTTTCTTT.

This chain joins TRBV30 and TRBJ2-1; TRBD2 matches 8 bases. This CDR3 contains 15 residues. Per the germline V gene, CDR1 is GTSNPN and CDR2 is SVGIG (reference sequence). Trimming cost V 1 base and J 7 bases; bases outside gene matches: 9. CDR3 DNA sequence: TGTGCCTGGAGTGGGACGGGGGGGCCTGGGAATGAGCAGTTCTTC. Protein product: CAWSGTGGPGNEQFF.

The genes are TRBV5-6 and TRBJ1-1, with 7 bases aligning to TRBD1. Trimming removed 2 bases from V and 3 bases from J; junction bases left unmatched: 1. From germline, CDR1 is SGHDT and CDR2 YYEEEE. The CDR3 consists of 13 residues. The CDR3 bases are TGTGCCAGCAGCTTTGGACAGGACACTGAAGCTTTCTTT. Its protein is CASSFGQDTEAFF.

This rearrangement joins TRBV27 to TRBJ2-5, with D possibly being TRBD1 (5 bases). This CDR3 has 12 residues. Germline V gene sequence: CDR1 MNHEY, CDR2 SMNVEV (reference sequence). V gave up 7 bases and J gave up 3 bases, with 9 bases separating them. CDR3 sequence reads: CASMSREETQYF. The CDR3 DNA reads TGTGCCAGCATGTCCAGGGAAGAGACCCAGTACTTC.

This chain links TRBV7-9 with TRBJ1-3; D is ambiguous. From germline, CDR1 is SEHNR and CDR2 FQNEAQ (reference sequence). The ends were cut back, 4 bases at V and 3 bases at J, with 10 bases in the middle. The CDR3 is 14 residues long. CDR3 DNA: TGTGCCAGCAGCTGGACCGGGGTTGGAAACACCATATATTTT. Protein: CASSWTGVGNTIYF.

This clone showed up just a few times. J is TRBJ1-4 and V is TRBV4-3, with D tentatively TRBD1 (6 bases). The CDR3 loop spans 17 amino acids. V lost 1 base and J 3 bases, leaving 15 bases between the germline ends. Per the germline V gene, CDR1 is LGHNA and CDR2 is YSLEER. In DNA form, the CDR3 reads TGCGCCAGCAGCCAAGGAAGTACAGGGACGGCTAATGAAAAACTGTTTTTT. The encoded protein is CASSQGSTGTANEKLFF.

The gene calls are TRBV5-1 and TRBJ2-1; 8 positions agree with TRBD1. Germline trimming cut 4 bases from V and 8 bases from J; bases unmatched to any gene: 5. Germline V lookup: CDR1 SGHRS, CDR2 YFSETQ. This CDR3 has 13 residues. CDR3 nucleotide sequence: TGCGCCAGCAGCCTCGGACAGGGCGATGAGCAGTTCTTC. Its translation: CASSLGQGDEQFF.

The chain couples TRBV18 to TRBJ2-7, with D perhaps matching TRBD1 (6 bases). Between the trimmed V and J ends, which lost 3 bases and 6 bases, there was a span of 18 bases. Germline V CDR1 and CDR2: KGHSH, LQKENI. This CDR3 is 15 amino acids long. The DNA of the CDR3 is TGTGCCAGCTCACCTTCGGACAGCAGAGTGTCCGAGCAGTACTTC. Amino acid sequence: CASSPSDSRVSEQYF. Looking up the rest from reference TRBV18 and TRBJ2-7 gives the full variable domain: NAGVMQNPRHLVRRRGQEARLRCSPMKGHSHVYWYRQLPEEGLKFMVYLQKENIIDESGMPKERFSAEFPKEGPSILRIQQVVRGDSAAYFCASSPSDSRVSEQYFGPGTRLTVT.

The rearrangement uses TRBV7-9 and TRBJ1-1; 8 bases match TRBD1. Germline V gene lookup returns CDR1 SEHNR and CDR2 FQNEAQ (reference sequence). The V segment lost 8 bases and the J segment 1 base; nucleotides outside the gene matches: 6. The CDR3 runs to 14 residues. The DNA for the CDR3 is TGTGCCAGCGACAGGGGTCAGGGGAACACTGAAGCTTTCTTT. Its translation is CASDRGQGNTEAFF.

V gene TRBV30 combines with J gene TRBJ2-4; 7 nucleotides agree with TRBD2. This CDR3 is 14 amino acids long. With V trimmed by 5 bases and J by 9 bases, 13 bases remained unmatched. From germline, CDR1 is GTSNPN and CDR2 SVGIG (reference sequence). CDR3 amino acids: CAWAASSGVGIQYF. The CDR3 DNA is TGTGCCTGGGCGGCCTCAAGCGGGGTGGGCATTCAGTACTTC.

The chain uses TRBV28 and TRBJ1-1; D may be TRBD1 (5 bases). The CDR3 is 15 amino acids. Trimming pared 3 bases from V and 5 bases from J, leaving 16 bases between. The germline V gene encodes CDR1 MDHEN and CDR2 SYDVKM. The CDR3 DNA follows: TGTGCCAGCAGTTTGCCAGGGATATTTGGTACTGAAGCTTTCTTT. It codes for CASSLPGIFGTEAFF.

V usage is TRBV7-3 and J usage is TRBJ2-1, with 7 nucleotides matching TRBD1. J lost 5 bases, V lost 5 bases, and 9 bases had no gene match. The CDR3 has 15 amino acids. Germline loops: CDR1 SGHTA, CDR2 FQGTGA. The DNA of the CDR3 is TGTGCCAGCAGCGCATTCGGGACAGCAAACAATGAGCAGTTCTTC. Translated: CASSAFGTANNEQFF.

CDR3 bases: TGTGCCAGCAGTTACATCCGGCGGGGCACAGATACGCAGTATTTT. This codes for CASSYIRRGTDTQYF. The rearrangement uses TRBV6-6 and TRBJ2-3, with TRBD2 as a possible D gene (5 bases). The V gene lost 2 bases and the J gene lost 1 base, with 10 bases spanning the gap. Germline CDR1 is MNHNY and CDR2 is SVGAGI (reference sequence). The CDR3 consists of 15 residues.

This chain joins TRBV28 and TRBJ2-1; D might be TRBD2 (6 bases). CDR1 and CDR2 (germline): MDHEN, SYDVKM. V lost 4 bases to trimming and J lost 8 bases, with 15 bases between them. The CDR3 has 14 residues. The CDR3 here is CASSSALASHEQFF. DNA of the CDR3: TGTGCCAGCAGTTCCGCCCTAGCGTCCCATGAGCAGTTCTTC. Supplemented by reference TRBV28 and TRBJ2-1, the full variable domain reads DVKVTQSSRYLVKRTGEKVFLECVQDMDHENMFWYRQDPGLGLRLIYFSYDVKMKEKGDIPEGYSVSREKKERFSLILESASTNQTSMYLCASSSALASHEQFFGPGTRLTVL.

V is TRBV6-2 or TRBV6-3 and J is TRBJ1-2, with TRBD1 as a possible D gene (6 bases). The germline V gene encodes CDR1 MNHEY and CDR2 SVGEGT. CDR3 size: 17 residues. V lost 0 bases to trimming and J lost 2 bases, with 16 bases between them. CDR3 sequence: CASSYSGTGRSNYGYTF. The CDR3 nucleotides read TGTGCCAGCAGTTACTCTGGAACAGGGCGGTCCAACTATGGCTACACCTTC.

The rearrangement links TRBV3-1 (or the pseudogene TRBV3-2) to TRBJ1-6; 10 bases are a match to TRBD1. CDR3 length equals 17 residues. The V gene's germline CDR1 is LGHDT and CDR2 YNNKEL (reference sequence). V dropped 4 bases and J dropped 2; count of bases not matched to a gene: 5. CDR3 region: CASSRAGQGTYNSPLHF. The CDR3 DNA follows: TGTGCCAGCAGCCGAGCGGGACAGGGGACCTATAATTCACCCCTCCACTTT.

This rearrangement joins TRBV10-3 to TRBJ2-1; D unresolved. CDR1 and CDR2 from the germline V gene are ENHRY and SYGVKD. V was pared by 3 bases and J by 10 bases, with 7 bases between. This CDR3 is built from 11 residues. The CDR3 DNA reads as TGTGCCATCAGTGACCTCGAGGAGCAGTTCTTC. As protein: CAISDLEEQFF.

The chain recombines TRBV7-7 with TRBJ2-2, with D perhaps TRBD2 (7 bases). Germline loops: CDR1 SSHAT, CDR2 FNYEAQ (reference sequence). CDR3 length equals 15 residues. Trimming left V 5 bases short and J 2 bases short, with 12 bases between. CDR3 in DNA: TGTGCCAGCAGCGAGGGGGGGTTAAACACCGGGGAGCTGTTTTTT. It codes for CASSEGGLNTGELFF.

J is TRBJ1-1 and V is TRBV5-1; D is unclear. This CDR3 is built from 13 residues. Trimming pared 5 bases from V and 1 base from J, leaving 9 bases between. Germline-derived CDR1 and CDR2 are SGHRS and YFSETQ. The CDR3, as DNA: TGCGCCAGCAGGGTCCGGAGGAACACTGAAGCTTTCTTT. It specifies CASRVRRNTEAFF.

This sequence joins TRBV6-2 or TRBV6-3 and TRBJ2-2; 12 bases line up with TRBD2. The V gene end was trimmed by 6 bases and the J gene end by 3 bases; junction bases not matched to a gene: 5. Germline V lookup: CDR1 MNHEY, CDR2 SVGEGT. The CDR3 extends over 16 amino acids. This chain's CDR3 is CASSSGTSGYTGELFF. DNA of the CDR3: TGTGCCAGCAGCTCCGGGACTAGCGGGTACACCGGGGAGCTGTTTTTT.

The rearrangement uses TRBV10-3 and TRBJ1-2; a weak D match, TRBD1 (6 bases). The CDR3 is made up of 15 amino acids. CDR1 ENHRY and CDR2 SYGVKD come from the germline V gene. V gave up 0 bases and J gave up 2 bases, with 10 bases separating them. CDR3 sequence: CAISESEQGNYGYTF. In DNA, the CDR3 is TGTGCCATCAGTGAGTCCGAACAGGGAAACTATGGCTACACCTTC.

The rearrangement joins TRBV13 to TRBJ1-1, with 10 bases fitting TRBD1. CDR3 length equals 14 residues. The germline CDR1 and CDR2 sequences are PRHDT and FYEKMQ (reference sequence). V was clipped by 3 bases and J by 10 bases; unmatched bases: 8. The CDR3 sequence: CASSFKRTGGAAFF. The CDR3 DNA follows: TGTGCCAGCAGCTTCAAACGGACAGGGGGAGCAGCTTTCTTT.

The V gene is TRBV10-3, the J gene TRBJ1-3, with 7 bases that match TRBD1. Germline CDR1 and CDR2: ENHRY and SYGVKD. V was pared by 2 bases and J by 2 bases, with 18 bases of the junction left unmatched. The CDR3 is made up of 20 amino acids. CDR3 in amino acids: CAISEPPEPTGTVTGNTIYF. CDR3 in DNA: TGTGCCATCAGTGAGCCTCCAGAACCGACAGGGACCGTGACTGGAAACACCATATATTTT.

The chain couples TRBV30 to TRBJ2-5; D unresolved. The V end lost 0 bases, the J end lost 6 bases, and 5 bases lay between the germline ends. Germline values: CDR1 GTSNPN, CDR2 SVGIG (reference sequence). This CDR3 comprises 11 residues. CDR3 coding DNA: TGTGCCTGGAGTGTACTTAAGACCCAGTACTTC. As protein: CAWSVLKTQYF.

This clone was recorded only once. The chain recombines TRBV6-2 or TRBV6-3 with TRBJ2-5, with D unclear. The CDR3 consists of 16 residues. Germline CDR1 MNHEY, CDR2 SVGEGT. The V end was cut by 0 bases, the J end by 0 bases, with 11 bases between. The CDR3 spells CASSYSIYSYQETQYF. The CDR3 DNA reads TGTGCCAGCAGTTACTCAATATACTCGTACCAAGAGACCCAGTACTTC.

V is TRBV13 and J is TRBJ1-2; D is ambiguous. CDR1 and CDR2 (germline): PRHDT, FYEKMQ (reference sequence). CDR3 size: 17 residues. V was trimmed by 4 bases and J by 0 bases, leaving 18 bases between them. The CDR3 region is CASSSSDKEEANYGYTF. In nucleotides, the CDR3 is TGTGCCAGCAGCTCCAGTGACAAGGAGGAAGCTAACTATGGCTACACCTTC.